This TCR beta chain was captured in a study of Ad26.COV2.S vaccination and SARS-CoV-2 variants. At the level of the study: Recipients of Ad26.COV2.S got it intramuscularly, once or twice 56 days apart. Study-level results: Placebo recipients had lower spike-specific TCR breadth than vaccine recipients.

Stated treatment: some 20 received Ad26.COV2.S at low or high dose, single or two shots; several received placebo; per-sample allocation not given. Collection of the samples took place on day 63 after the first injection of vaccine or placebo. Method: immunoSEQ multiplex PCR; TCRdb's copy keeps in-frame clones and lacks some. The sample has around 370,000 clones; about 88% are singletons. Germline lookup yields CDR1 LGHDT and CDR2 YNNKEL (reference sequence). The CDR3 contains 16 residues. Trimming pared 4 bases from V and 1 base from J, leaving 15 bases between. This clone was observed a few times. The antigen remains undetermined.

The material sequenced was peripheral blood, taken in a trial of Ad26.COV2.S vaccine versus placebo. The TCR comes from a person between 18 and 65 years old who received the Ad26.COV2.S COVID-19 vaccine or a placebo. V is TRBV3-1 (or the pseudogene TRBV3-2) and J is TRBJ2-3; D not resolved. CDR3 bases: TGTGCCAGCAGCCTCGGCGCACAGCCGGGCACAGATACGCAGTATTTT. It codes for CASSLGAQPGTDTQYF.